The clone carrying this T cell receptor beta chain was counted a single time. Its antigen remains unknown. Method: immunoSEQ multiplex PCR; TCRdb's copy keeps in-frame clones and lacks some. The data show about 40,000 clones, roughly 75% seen once. The data were obtained in a study of radiotherapy plus CTLA-4 blockade in lung cancer. Study-wide background: In roughly 19% of patients, objective responses were seen; 30% to 35% had disease control.

Study observations and caveats: Together with interferon-beta, which increased in serum after radiation, early dynamic changes in blood T cell clones were reportedly the best predictors of response. In blood, TCR clones derived from the tumor expanded after radiotherapy plus ipilimumab.

The CDR3 runs 13 residues. Germline values: CDR1 SGHTA, CDR2 FQGNSA. V gave up 5 bases and J gave up 8 bases, with 15 bases separating them. People whose metastatic non-small-cell lung cancer was chemo-refractory got focal radiation along with CTLA-4 blockade by ipilimumab. This chain links TRBV7-2 with TRBJ1-2, with no clear D. Sample: peripheral blood, taken from a patient treated with radiotherapy plus ipilimumab. This TCR was recovered from a human donor with non-small cell lung cancer who had stable disease on radiotherapy plus ipilimumab. CDR3 in amino acids: CASSLGPAGGYTF. In nucleotides, the CDR3 is TGTGCCAGCAGCCTCGGGCCGGCGGGGGGCTACACCTTC. Full variable domain (outside the CDR3, taken from reference TRBV7-2 and TRBJ1-2): GAGVSQSPSNKVTEKGKDVELRCDPISGHTALYWYRQSLGQGLEFLIYFQGNSAPDKSGLPSDRFSAERTGGSVSTLTIQRTQQEDSAVYLCASSLGPAGGYTFGSGTRLTVV.